The 21 T cell receptor beta chains presented below share a single source sample, sequenced in a study of shared clonotypes between healthy human individuals. Data came from immunoSEQ multiplex PCR; TCRdb stores just in-frame clones and leaves some out. The table records 600,000 to 750,000 clones, over 55% of them present only once. The material sequenced was memory CD4+ T cells sorted from blood. Subset indicated: CD45RA-negative fraction. Source of these receptors: a woman aged 30 to 39 in good health.

The genes are TRBV4-2 and TRBJ2-2; no clear D. Deletions cut 2 bases from V and 0 bases from J, with 10 bases between. The CDR3 is made up of 16 amino acids. Germline V lookup: CDR1 LGHNA, CDR2 YNFKEQ. The CDR3 nucleotides read TGTGCCAGCAGCCAACCTTTTGGTGCGAACACCGGGGAGCTGTTTTTT. This gives the protein CASSQPFGANTGELFF.

The chain is built from TRBV5-1 and TRBJ2-7; 10 bases map to TRBD1. This CDR3 has 15 amino acids. Germline CDR1 reads SGHRS; CDR2 reads YFSETQ. The V and J ends lost 0 bases and 6 bases, in that order; junction bases with no gene match: 6. This CDR3 reads CASSLVLDRGTEQYF. CDR3 nucleotides: TGCGCCAGCAGCTTGGTTTTGGACAGGGGGACCGAGCAGTACTTC.

J is TRBJ1-4 and V is TRBV7-9; D is possibly TRBD1 (6 bases). The CDR3 covers 15 residues. Germline V CDR1 and CDR2: SEHNR, FQNEAQ (reference sequence). V shed 4 bases and J shed 8 bases, with 17 bases lying between them. The CDR3 sequence: CASSSPSGAGEKLFF. CDR3 DNA: TGTGCCAGCAGCTCCCCTTCAGGGGCAGGCGAAAAACTGTTTTTT. Drawing the rest from reference TRBV7-9 and TRBJ1-4, the complete variable domain is DTGVSQNPRHKITKRGQNVTFRCDPISEHNRLYWYRQTLGQGPEFLTYFQNEAQLEKSRLLSDRFSAERPKGSFSTLEIQRTEQGDSAMYLCASSSPSGAGEKLFFGSGTQLSVL.

The chain carries TRBV7-2 and TRBJ2-7; D is perhaps TRBD2 (7 bases). CDR3 size: 16 residues. CDR1 is SGHTA, CDR2 FQGNSA, per germline. V lost 2 bases to trimming and J lost 0 bases, with 14 bases between them. CDR3 residues: CASSLRGGDPSYEQYF. In DNA form, the CDR3 reads TGTGCCAGCAGCTTAAGGGGGGGAGATCCCTCCTACGAGCAGTACTTC.

V and J are TRBV29-1 and TRBJ1-5, with D possibly matching TRBD1 (5 bases). The CDR3 spans 13 residues. In germline, CDR1 is SQVTM, CDR2 ANQGSEA. V lost 5 bases and J 6 bases, leaving 14 bases between the germline ends. CDR3 residues: CSVLFPGFQPQHF. CDR3 in DNA: TGCAGCGTTCTCTTTCCAGGGTTTCAGCCCCAGCATTTT.

The chain joins TRBV15 to TRBJ1-5; no definite D call. V shed 3 bases and J shed 5 bases, with 20 bases lying between them. CDR3 length equals 17 residues. Germline V gene lookup returns CDR1 LNHNV and CDR2 YYDKDF (reference sequence). The CDR3 protein is CATSRGGFRGGYQPQHF. CDR3 coding DNA: TGTGCCACCAGCAGGGGAGGATTCCGGGGTGGGTATCAGCCCCAGCATTTT. Combining the CDR3 with reference TRBV15 and TRBJ1-5 gives the whole variable domain DAMVIQNPRYQVTQFGKPVTLSCSQTLNHNVMYWYQQKSSQAPKLLFHYYDKDFNNEADTPDNFQSRRPNTSFCFLDIRSPGLGDTAMYLCATSRGGFRGGYQPQHFGDGTRLSIL.

The V and J genes are TRBV9 and TRBJ2-5; TRBD2 matches 10 bases. V was clipped by 3 bases and J by 4 bases; unmatched bases: 6. The CDR3 extends over 15 amino acids. Germline CDR1 SGDLS, CDR2 YYNGEE. The CDR3 sequence: CASSGRAGGRETQYF. DNA of the CDR3: TGTGCCAGCAGCGGTAGAGCGGGAGGGAGAGAGACCCAGTACTTC.

V is TRBV6-6 and J is TRBJ1-1, with D maybe TRBD1 (5 bases). The CDR3 totals 16 residues. Germline loops: CDR1 MNHNY, CDR2 SVGAGI (reference sequence). V was cut by 0 bases and J by 0 bases, with 11 bases left in between. The CDR3 spells CASSYSRQNMNTEAFF. The CDR3 DNA is TGTGCCAGCAGTTACTCCCGACAGAACATGAACACTGAAGCTTTCTTT.

The chain combines TRBV7-6 with TRBJ2-2; 14 nucleotides align to TRBD2. V dropped 4 bases and J dropped 3; count of bases not matched to a gene: 13. The CDR3 runs to 20 residues. CDR1 SGHVS and CDR2 FNYEAQ come from the germline V gene. CDR3 in DNA: TGTGCCAGCAGCTCGCGGCCGGGACTAGCGGGAGTTGCCCACACCGGGGAGCTGTTTTTT. Its translation: CASSSRPGLAGVAHTGELFF. The variable domain in full, with the rest retrieved from reference TRBV7-6 and TRBJ2-2, is GAGVSQSPRYKVTKRGQDVALRCDPISGHVSLYWYRQALGQGPEFLTYFNYEAQQDKSGLPNDRFSAERPEGSISTLTIQRTEQRDSAMYRCASSSRPGLAGVAHTGELFFGEGSRLTVL.

J is TRBJ1-1 and V is TRBV6-5; D ambiguous. The CDR3 has 14 residues. CDR1 MNHEY and CDR2 SVGAGI come from the germline V gene. V lost 4 bases and J 2 bases, leaving 11 bases between the germline ends. The DNA for the CDR3 is TGTGCCAGCAGTTTTTTAATAGGCAACACTGAAGCTTTCTTT. It encodes CASSFLIGNTEAFF.

The chain has TRBV5-1 and TRBJ2-1; TRBD2 agrees at 8 bases. J gave up 8 bases and V 0 bases, and 7 bases lay outside the gene matches. CDR3 length: 15 amino acids. Germline V gene data show CDR1 as SGHRS and CDR2 as YFSETQ. CDR3 coding DNA: TGCGCCAGCAGCTTGGAAAGCGGGAGCAGATATGAGCAGTTCTTC. Its protein product is CASSLESGSRYEQFF.

For the CDR3, the DNA is TGTGCCAGCAGCTTATGGCCTCGCATGAACGAGCAGTACTTC. It translates to CASSLWPRMNEQYF. The rearrangement joins TRBV11-2 to TRBJ2-7; D unresolved. From germline, CDR1 is SGHAT and CDR2 FQNNGV. The CDR3 is made up of 14 amino acids. The V end was cut by 2 bases, the J end by 5 bases, with 13 bases between.

This clone showed up just once. The V call is TRBV2, the J call TRBJ2-7, with TRBD2 as a possible D gene (6 bases). This CDR3 region has 18 residues. CDR1 is SNHLY, CDR2 FYNNEI, per germline. Trimming removed 3 bases from V and 5 bases from J, with 26 bases in between. The CDR3 DNA is TGTGCCAGCAGTGAGAGGGACTTCGTGGCAGGGTTTTTCCACGAGCAGTACTTC. This sequence encodes CASSERDFVAGFFHEQYF.

The chain employs TRBV6-1 and TRBJ2-7, with 9 bases matching TRBD2. Germline-derived CDR1 and CDR2 are MNHNS and SASEGT. With V trimmed by 1 base and J by 7 bases, 8 bases remained unmatched. CDR3 size: 15 residues. CDR3 in amino acids: CASSEVAGEMWEQYF. CDR3 coding DNA: TGTGCCAGCAGTGAAGTAGCGGGAGAAATGTGGGAGCAGTACTTC.

The chain is built from TRBV19 and TRBJ2-1, with a tentative D call TRBD2 (5 bases). CDR1 LNHDA and CDR2 SQIVND come from the germline V gene (reference sequence). The CDR3 is 13 residues long. Trimming removed 1 base from V and 15 bases from J, with 16 bases in between. The CDR3 sequence is CASSIVEGRALFF. DNA of the CDR3: TGTGCCAGTAGTATAGTCGAGGGCCGGGCTCTGTTCTTC.

The chain combines TRBV6-5 with TRBJ2-7, with TRBD2 identical over 11 bases. V gave up 4 bases and J gave up 6 bases; unmatched junction bases: 8. The CDR3 runs 15 residues. Germline CDR1 MNHEY, CDR2 SVGAGI. The DNA of the CDR3 is TGTGCCAGCAGTTGGATAGCGGGAGGGCCGTCCGAGCAGTACTTC. It translates to CASSWIAGGPSEQYF.

This clone was seen a handful of times. CDR3 nucleotides: TGCGCCAGCAGCCAAGATCTGAGTCAGCCCCAGCATTTT. It specifies CASSQDLSQPQHF. The chain has TRBV4-1 and TRBJ1-5; no clear D. In germline, CDR1 is MGHRA, CDR2 YSYEKL. The ends were cut back, 0 bases at V and 6 bases at J, with 6 bases in the middle. This CDR3 comprises 13 residues.

This clone was counted a few times. The chain couples TRBV5-8 to TRBJ2-5; D ambiguous. V shed 2 bases and J shed 5 bases, with 10 bases lying between them. From germline, CDR1 is SGHTS and CDR2 YDEGEE. The CDR3 sequence is 13 residues long. The CDR3 DNA reads as TGTGCCAGCAGCTTTTCTATTATTGAGACCCAGTACTTC. Its protein is CASSFSIIETQYF.

The J gene is TRBJ2-7, the V gene TRBV6-1; 10 nucleotides line up with TRBD1. Germline V gene lookup returns CDR1 MNHNS and CDR2 SASEGT. CDR3 length equals 15 residues. Losses at the gene ends were 2 bases for V and 6 bases for J; bases not matched to a gene: 7. The CDR3 coding sequence is TGTGCCAGCAGTGAACCGGGACAGGGGTCGGTCGAGCAGTACTTC. It specifies CASSEPGQGSVEQYF.

The rearrangement joins TRBV6-4 to TRBJ1-3; D is ambiguous. Per germline, CDR1 MRHNA and CDR2 SNTAGT. This CDR3 is 12 amino acids long. V was clipped by 10 bases and J by 0 bases, with 7 bases between them. The DNA for the CDR3 is TGTGCCATCGGACCCTCTGGAAACACCATATATTTT. Its translation is CAIGPSGNTIYF.

This clone was counted between two and nine times. The chain couples TRBV6-1 to TRBJ1-1; 9 bases fit TRBD1. J was trimmed by 2 bases and V by 2 bases; bases with no gene match: 9. Germline lookup yields CDR1 MNHNS and CDR2 SASEGT. The CDR3 is 17 residues long. The CDR3 DNA reads TGTGCCAGCAGTGAAACACAGGGGGCTTGGATAAACACTGAAGCTTTCTTT. Encoded protein: CASSETQGAWINTEAFF.